The 28 T cell receptor beta chains in this list originate from one sample, sequenced in a study of T cells in Graves' hyperthyroidism and ophthalmopathy. It was RNA transcripts that yielded the amplified TCR beta CDR3 regions. Initially, a first-round RT-PCR of the TCR CDR3 employed the HTBI primer set. TCRdb called the multiplex PCR reads again in MiXCR, with one record for every CDR3 protein. This repertoire shows hundreds of thousands of distinct CDR3 sequences, roughly 17% found once; its top ten account for about 16%. The sequenced sample was blood. The receptors derive from a woman aged 18-35 years with Graves' ophthalmopathy.

The table lists this clonotype with a few counts. V is TRBV7-2 and J is TRBJ1-4, with D perhaps TRBD1 (5 bases). In germline, CDR1 is SGHTA, CDR2 FQGNSA. The V and J ends lost 4 bases and 5 bases respectively, with 14 bases between them. CDR3 size: 15 residues. Here the CDR3 reads CASSSTGQRNEKLFF. CDR3 nucleotides: TGTGCCAGCAGCTCAACGGGGCAGAGGAATGAAAAACTGTTTTTT.

The V call is TRBV7-3, the J call TRBJ1-2; 8 nucleotides line up with TRBD1. The ends lost 0 bases at V and 0 bases at J; junction bases unmatched: 18. Per germline, CDR1 SGHTA and CDR2 FQGTGA. The CDR3 is made up of 21 amino acids. CDR3 coding DNA: TGTGCCAGCAGCTTAACGGTGGGAGGGACCGGGACAGGACCCTCTAACTATGGCTACACCTTC. It is translated as CASSLTVGGTGTGPSNYGYTF.

This chain connects TRBV24-1 to TRBJ2-2; D is unresolved. Germline CDR1 reads KGHDR; CDR2 reads SFDVKD. Deletions cut 5 bases from V and 6 bases from J, with 6 bases between. The CDR3 loop spans 12 amino acids. This CDR3 is CATSARAGELFF. The CDR3 DNA reads as TGTGCCACCAGTGCCCGCGCCGGGGAGCTGTTTTTT.

This clonotype was detected many times. The J gene is TRBJ2-2, the V gene TRBV6-1, with 11 bases that match TRBD1. V trimming: 3 bases; J trimming: 6 bases; junction bases outside the gene matches: 6. The V gene's germline CDR1 is MNHNS and CDR2 SASEGT. The CDR3 runs to 16 residues. The CDR3 loop is CASSEPGQGASGELFF. CDR3 in DNA: TGTGCCAGCAGTGAGCCCGGACAGGGGGCGTCCGGGGAGCTGTTTTTT.

The chain carries TRBV28 and TRBJ1-6, with 8 bases matching TRBD1. This CDR3 is built from 14 residues. Germline V gene data show CDR1 as MDHEN and CDR2 as SYDVKM. Losses at the gene ends were 6 bases for V and 7 bases for J; bases not matched to a gene: 5. The CDR3 nucleotides are TGTGCCAGCAGAAGCGGACAGGGCAATTCACCCCTCCACTTT. It specifies CASRSGQGNSPLHF.

With regard to this clonotype: It may be a read error: a sequence one base away is much more abundant. The chain links TRBV6-1 to TRBJ1-1; D is ambiguous. The CDR3 has 13 amino acids. V was clipped by 2 bases and J by 0 bases, with 4 bases between them. Germline loops: CDR1 MNHNS, CDR2 SASEGT. In DNA, the CDR3 is TGTGCCAGCAGTGAAAAGATGAACACTGAAGCTTTCTTT. It encodes CASSEKMNTEAFF.

This clonotype was observed many times. The chain joins TRBV5-1 to TRBJ1-2, with D perhaps TRBD1 (6 bases). Trimming cost V 1 base and J 7 bases, with 17 bases left between them. Germline CDR1 SGHRS, CDR2 YFSETQ. This CDR3 region has 15 residues. CDR3 DNA sequence: TGCGCCAGCAGCTTGAGACCAGGGGTTTCGAGTGGCTACACCTTC. This sequence encodes CASSLRPGVSSGYTF.

This clonotype was observed at least ten times. The J gene is TRBJ1-1, the V gene TRBV30; no firm D call. The germline V gene encodes CDR1 GTSNPN and CDR2 SVGIG (reference sequence). CDR3 length: 14 amino acids. Trimming left V 0 bases short and J 13 bases short, with 21 bases between. The CDR3 DNA reads as TGTGCCTGGAGTGTAAGCTCCTGGAGTTCTCTGGGTTTCTTT. Its protein is CAWSVSSWSSLGFF.

This clonotype was observed a few times. The junction departs from germline at one end; a sequencing error may be responsible. The chain recombines TRBV7-7 with TRBJ2-5; 8 nucleotides agree with TRBD2. CDR3 length equals 16 residues. From germline, CDR1 is SSHAT and CDR2 FNYEAQ (reference sequence). CDR3 region: CASSFRAGGREETQYF. Written as DNA, the CDR3 is TGTGCTAGCAGCTTCAGGGCGGGAGGAAGGGAAGAGACCCAGTACTTC.

The chain joins TRBV13 to TRBJ1-1, with D hard to call. From germline, CDR1 is PRHDT and CDR2 FYEKMQ (reference sequence). Trimming shortened V by 6 bases and J by 3 bases, and 11 bases separated the two germline ends. The length of the CDR3 is 13 residues. The CDR3 spells CASSFRVDTEAFF. Written as DNA, the CDR3 is TGTGCCAGCAGTTTTAGGGTAGACACTGAAGCTTTCTTT.

This clonotype came up many times. This sequence joins TRBV6-1 and TRBJ2-7; D unclear. Trimming stripped 3 bases from V and 2 bases from J, with 11 bases between. Germline loops: CDR1 MNHNS, CDR2 SASEGT. CDR3 length: 14 residues. This CDR3 reads CASSEVFKTYEQYF. CDR3 sequence (DNA): TGTGCCAGCAGTGAGGTGTTTAAAACCTACGAGCAGTACTTC.

The count of this clonotype is one. This chain connects TRBV7-8 to TRBJ1-2; D remains unclear. Looked up from germline, CDR1 is SGHVS and CDR2 is FQNEAQ. The CDR3 covers 13 residues. Trimming took 8 bases from V and 8 from J, leaving 18 bases between them. The CDR3 DNA reads as TGTGCCAGCGGCAGCGTAACGGGAGTGGGCTACACCTTC. Its protein product is CASGSVTGVGYTF.

The rearrangement joins TRBV15 to TRBJ2-7, with a weak D call TRBD1 (6 bases). V was clipped by 3 bases and J by 3 bases, with 18 bases between them. The germline CDR1 and CDR2 sequences are LNHNV and YYDKDF (reference sequence). The CDR3 is made up of 16 amino acids. CDR3 sequence (DNA): TGTGCCACCAGCAGGTCCCGGGACAACCAGGTCTACGAGCAGTACTTC. This translates into CATSRSRDNQVYEQYF.

In this sample, this clonotype turned up a few times. This rearrangement joins TRBV10-3 to TRBJ2-5; the D gene is possibly TRBD1 (6 bases). CDR1 is ENHRY and CDR2 is SYGVKD in the germline V gene. The CDR3 spans 15 residues. V gave up 5 bases and J gave up 2 bases, with 15 bases separating them. CDR3 loop: CAISTGSIRQETQYF. The CDR3 bases are TGTGCCATCAGTACAGGGTCGATAAGGCAAGAGACCCAGTACTTC.

This clonotype was seen many times. The genes are TRBV7-3 and TRBJ2-1, with 10 bases lining up with TRBD2. CDR1 is SGHTA, CDR2 FQGTGA, per germline. The CDR3 totals 17 residues. With 4 bases clipped from V and 9 bases from J, the junction kept 15 bases outside the gene matches. The CDR3 is CASSSSSGGGFFSEQFF. The CDR3 DNA reads TGTGCCAGCAGCTCCTCTAGCGGGGGCGGATTTTTCAGTGAGCAGTTCTTC.

Details on this clonotype: A clone one base away is much larger, so this may be a read error. V is TRBV9 and J is TRBJ1-1; 7 bases align to TRBD1. CDR1 and CDR2 from the germline V gene are SGDLS and YYNGEE. The CDR3 is made up of 14 amino acids. The CDR3 protein is CASGVVQGDTEAFF. The DNA of the CDR3 is TGTGCCAGCGGCGTAGTGCAGGGGGACACTGAAGCTTTCTTT.

This clonotype was counted at least ten times. V usage is TRBV6-1 and J usage is TRBJ2-7; D gene unclear. Germline loops: CDR1 MNHNS, CDR2 SASEGT. The CDR3 totals 15 residues. The V gene lost 1 base and the J gene lost 2 bases, with 12 bases spanning the gap. The DNA of the CDR3 is TGTGCCAGCAGTGAAGTTGTCGACAACGCCTACGAGCAGTACTTC. Its translation is CASSEVVDNAYEQYF.

This clonotype was observed many times. The chain is built from TRBV27 and TRBJ2-7; D might be TRBD2 (5 bases). V gave up 6 bases and J gave up 0 bases, with 12 bases separating them. The CDR3 runs 14 residues. The germline V gene has CDR1 MNHEY and CDR2 SMNVEV (reference sequence). The CDR3, as DNA: TGTGCCAGCAGCCCCCTACTAGACTCCTACGAGCAGTACTTC. Its protein is CASSPLLDSYEQYF.

This clonotype showed up many times. The chain employs TRBV7-9 and TRBJ2-7, with 8 bases aligning to TRBD1. The J segment lost 7 bases and the V segment lost 4 bases, leaving 9 bases of the junction unmatched. The CDR3 loop spans 14 amino acids. Germline values: CDR1 SEHNR, CDR2 FQNEAQ (reference sequence). The CDR3 reads CASSSRTGSREQYF. The DNA of the CDR3 is TGTGCCAGCAGCTCTAGGACAGGGTCGCGGGAGCAGTACTTC.

About this clonotype: A much more abundant neighbour one base away suggests this may be a read error. The genes are TRBV4-1 and TRBJ2-7, with 7 bases identical to TRBD2. This CDR3 is 15 amino acids long. Germline V gene sequence: CDR1 MGHRA, CDR2 YSYEKL. The CDR3 DNA is TGCGCCAGCAGCCAAGACGGCGGGAGCTCCTACGAGCAGTGCTTC. Its protein product is CASSQDGGSSYEQCF.

This clonotype came up many times. J is TRBJ1-5 and V is TRBV29-1; D call uncertain. The CDR3 is made up of 13 amino acids. Germline CDR1 SQVTM, CDR2 ANQGSEA. The germline V and J ends were trimmed by 5 bases and 0 bases, with 8 bases remaining between them. The CDR3 region has the DNA TGCAGCGTTCGGCTCGATAGCAATCAGCCCCAGCATTTT. As protein: CSVRLDSNQPQHF.

This clonotype was counted at least ten times. This chain uses TRBV2 with TRBJ1-2, with TRBD1 matching over 7 bases. The CDR3 contains 16 residues. CDR1 SNHLY and CDR2 FYNNEI come from the germline V gene. J gave up 6 bases and V 7 bases, and 17 bases lay outside the gene matches. Here the CDR3 DNA reads TGTGCCAGCAACAGCGAGACAGGGTTCTCCGATCATGGCTACACCTTC. This codes for CASNSETGFSDHGYTF.

This clonotype has only a few counts. A read error may account for a junction end that differs from germline. V usage is TRBV10-3 and J usage is TRBJ1-1; the D gene is possibly TRBD1 (5 bases). The CDR3 has 14 amino acids. From germline, CDR1 is ENHRY and CDR2 SYGVKD. CDR3 DNA sequence: TGTGCCATCAGTGATGGGGCAGGCGGCACTGAAGCTCTCTTT. Translated, it gives CAISDGAGGTEALF.

This clonotype was counted at least ten times. The chain employs TRBV29-1 and TRBJ1-2; weak D call: TRBD1 (6 bases). Germline assignment: CDR1 SQVTM and CDR2 ANQGSEA. The CDR3 totals 12 residues. With 3 bases removed from V and 10 bases from J, the gap between germline ends came to 15 bases. The CDR3 is CSVDYPPGAYTF. CDR3 nucleotide sequence: TGCAGCGTTGACTACCCGCCAGGGGCCTACACCTTC.

This clonotype was seen repeatedly, ten times or more. V and J are TRBV11-1 and TRBJ1-1; D remains unclear. The V gene lost 2 bases and the J gene lost 3 bases, with 4 bases spanning the gap. The CDR3 spans 12 residues. Per germline, CDR1 SGHAT and CDR2 FQDESV (reference sequence). This chain's CDR3 is CASSLWYTEAFF. As DNA, the CDR3 is TGTGCCAGCAGCTTATGGTACACTGAAGCTTTCTTT. Supplemented by reference TRBV11-1 and TRBJ1-1, the full variable domain reads EAEVAQSPRYKITEKSQAVAFWCDPISGHATLYWYRQILGQGPELLVQFQDESVVDDSQLPKDRFSAERLKGVDSTLKIQPAELGDSAMYLCASSLWYTEAFFGQGTRLTVV.

This clonotype occurred a few times. The genes are TRBV4-1 and TRBJ2-3; 8 positions agree with TRBD2. CDR3 length: 15 residues. Germline V gives CDR1 MGHRA, CDR2 YSYEKL. Unmatched junction bases numbered 4, after V lost 3 bases and J lost 2 bases. Written as DNA, the CDR3 is TGCGCCAGCAGCCACCGGGGGGGTTACACAGATACGCAGTATTTT. Its translation is CASSHRGGYTDTQYF.

This clonotype was picked up many times. The V call is TRBV20-1, the J call TRBJ2-7, with D unclear. V lost 0 bases and J lost 0, with 12 bases in between. CDR1 is DFQATT, CDR2 SNEGSKA, per germline (reference sequence). The CDR3 loop spans 15 amino acids. The CDR3 loop is CSARDLTTYSYEQYF. The CDR3 DNA reads TGCAGTGCTAGAGATCTTACTACCTACTCCTACGAGCAGTACTTC.

This clonotype was counted ten times or more. The chain employs TRBV28 and TRBJ1-2; D call uncertain. The CDR3 spans 15 residues. Germline V gene lookup returns CDR1 MDHEN and CDR2 SYDVKM. V was shortened by 5 bases and J by 3 bases, with 16 bases between the two germline ends. For the CDR3, the DNA is TGTGCCAGCAGTCTCATAGAGACGGATTACTATGGCTACACCTTC. Protein product: CASSLIETDYYGYTF.